The sequence of this T cell receptor (beta chain) was determined in a study of blood T cell repertoires in COVID-19. Study as a whole: Samples of COVID-19 (acute and convalescent) were obtained from the United States, Italy and Spain. PBMCs, B-cell-depleted T cells, or T cells provided the cDNA or gDNA that made up the material.

V lost 1 base and J lost 3, with 11 bases in between. CDR3 length equals 15 residues. Germline loops: CDR1 SGHNT, CDR2 YYREEE (reference sequence). Measured with immunoSEQ multiplex PCR; TCRdb has only the in-frame clones, and not every one. Of under 75,000 clones in the sample, 70% to 75% were seen once. Sequences were obtained from peripheral blood. The chain combines TRBV5-4 with TRBJ2-1; the D gene is possibly TRBD2 (5 bases). This receptor was obtained from a man in his sixties with acute or convalescent COVID-19. The CDR3 region has the DNA TGTGCCAGCAGCTTGTTCGGGGAGATCTACAATGAGCAGTTCTTC. Protein: CASSLFGEIYNEQFF.